The T cell receptor (beta chain) under discussion was sequenced for a study of T cells in Graves' hyperthyroidism and ophthalmopathy. This clonotype has a count of ten or more. TCR beta CDR3 sequences were amplified from RNA transcripts. During a first-round RT-PCR of the TCR CDR3, the HTBI primer set was used. A single record per CDR3 protein comes from TCRdb applying MiXCR to the multiplex PCR reads. The sample lists around 34,000 distinct CDR3 sequences, roughly half seen once, with under 30% in the top ten. Disease duration was under 3 months in the ophthalmopathy patients, who also had a Clinical Activity Score of at least 3 and a NOSPECS grade of at least 4. The CDR3 runs to 13 residues. V shed 6 bases, J shed 8 bases, and the junction held 2 bases outside the gene matches. The germline CDR1 and CDR2 sequences are MNHEY and SVGAGI.

The sample consisted of blood. The TCR sequence derives from a woman aged 40 to 50 with Graves' ophthalmopathy. This rearrangement joins TRBV6-5 to TRBJ2-4; 12 bases map to TRBD2. CDR3 DNA: TGTGCCAGCAGGCTAGCGGGAGGGGACATTCAGTACTTC. Protein product: CASRLAGGDIQYF.